The following is a T cell receptor (beta chain) sequence with its context. Its target is unknown. This sample is part of a study of immune evolution from preneoplasia to lung adenocarcinoma. Study outcomes and limitations: Normal lung had highest clonality; later lesions appeared denser, more diverse. From normal lung to invasive adenocarcinoma, top clone frequencies appeared to decrease.

The V gene end was trimmed by 6 bases and the J gene end by 5 bases; junction bases not matched to a gene: 12. CDR3 size: 15 residues. Germline lookup yields CDR1 SGHRS and CDR2 YFSETQ. The data were produced by immunoSEQ multiplex PCR, yet TCRdb's version contains in-frame clones alone and is incomplete. The table lists several thousand clones, about 80% of them singletons. Sequenced sample: FFPE minimally invasive lung adenocarcinoma tissue. The clonotype originates from a person aged 70 to 85 with lung adenocarcinoma. The V call is TRBV5-1, the J call TRBJ2-5, with 8 nucleotides matching TRBD1. This CDR3 reads CASTRQGATAETQYF. CDR3 sequence (DNA): TGCGCCAGCACCAGGCAGGGGGCTACGGCGGAGACCCAGTACTTC.